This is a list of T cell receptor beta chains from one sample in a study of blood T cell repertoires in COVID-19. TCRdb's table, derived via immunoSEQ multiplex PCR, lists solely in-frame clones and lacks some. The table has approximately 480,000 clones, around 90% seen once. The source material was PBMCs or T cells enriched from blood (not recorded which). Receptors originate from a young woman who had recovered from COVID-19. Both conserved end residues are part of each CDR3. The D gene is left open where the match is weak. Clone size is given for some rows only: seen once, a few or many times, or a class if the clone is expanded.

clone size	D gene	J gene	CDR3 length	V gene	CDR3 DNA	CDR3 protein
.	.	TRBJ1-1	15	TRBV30	TGTGCCTGGAGCCCCCTGCCTATGAGGGACACTGAAGCTTTCTTT	CAWSPLPMRDTEAFF
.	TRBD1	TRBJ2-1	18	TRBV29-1	TGCAGCGTTGATATATCCTCAGGGGGATCCCTAACTGACAATGAGCAGTTCTTC	CSVDISSGGSLTDNEQFF
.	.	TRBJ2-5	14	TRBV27	TGTGCCAGCAGTTTGGGCACCCCCCAAGAGACCCAGTACTTC	CASSLGTPQETQYF
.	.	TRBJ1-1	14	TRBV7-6	TGTGCCAGCAGGGGTGTGAGAGGGAACACTGAAGCTTTCTTT	CASRGVRGNTEAFF
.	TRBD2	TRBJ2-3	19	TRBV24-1	TGTGCCACCAGTGACCCCGGGACTAGCGGGGGGAGTCCCACAGATACGCAGTATTTT	CATSDPGTSGGSPTDTQYF
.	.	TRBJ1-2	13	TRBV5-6	TGTGCCAGCAGCTTGATAGGCGGGGATGGCTACACCTTC	CASSLIGGDGYTF
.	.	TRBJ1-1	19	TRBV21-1	TGTGCCAGCAGCAACCCCGGGACAGGGGGGGGGCGAACAGACACTGAAGCTTTCTTT	CASSNPGTGGGRTDTEAFF
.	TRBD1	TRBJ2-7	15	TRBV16	TGTGCCAGCAGCCCTCAAAGGACAGGGGGCTCCGAGCAGTACTTC	CASSPQRTGGSEQYF
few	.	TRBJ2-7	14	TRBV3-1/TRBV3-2	TGTGCCAGCAGCCAAGTCTCGTTCCCCTACGAGCAGTACTTC	CASSQVSFPYEQYF
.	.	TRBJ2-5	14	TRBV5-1	TGCGCCAGCAGCTTAGGAGAGCCACAAGAGACCCAGTACTTC	CASSLGEPQETQYF
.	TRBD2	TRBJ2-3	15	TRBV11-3	TGTGCCAGCAGCGTGGCTAGCGGGGGGGATGATACGCAGTATTTT	CASSVASGGDDTQYF
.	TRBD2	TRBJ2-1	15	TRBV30	TGTGCCTGGAGTAGGTTGACGACTAGCTTCAATGAGCAGTTCTTC	CAWSRLTTSFNEQFF
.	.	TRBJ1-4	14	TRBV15	TGTGCCACCAGCCTGGGAGATGGTGGGGAAAAACTGTTTTTT	CATSLGDGGEKLFF
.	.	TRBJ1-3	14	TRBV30	TGTGCTGTGAACAGCGGAGGTGACGGAAACACCATATATTTT	CAVNSGGDGNTIYF
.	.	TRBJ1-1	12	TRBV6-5	TGTGCCAGCGGACTAGAGAGCGCTGAAGCTTTCTTT	CASGLESAEAFF
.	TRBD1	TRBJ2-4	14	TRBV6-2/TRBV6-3	TGTGCCAGCAGTTCCAGGGGGCGGGAAAACATTCAGTACTTC	CASSSRGRENIQYF
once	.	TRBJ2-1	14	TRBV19	TGTGCCAGTCGTCTTGGGTCGGGGAGCGATGAGCAGTTCTTC	CASRLGSGSDEQFF
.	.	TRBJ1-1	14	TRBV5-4	TGTGCCAGCAGCTTGGAACCCAGGAACACTGAAGCTTTCTTT	CASSLEPRNTEAFF
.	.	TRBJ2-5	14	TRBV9	TGTGCCAGCAGCGTGACAGATACCAAAGAGACCCAGTACTTC	CASSVTDTKETQYF
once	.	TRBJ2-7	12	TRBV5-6	TGTGCCAGCAGTTTGGGGACTCGGGAGCAGTACTTC	CASSLGTREQYF